These 16 T cell receptor beta chains share one sample of origin, sequenced in a study of T cell responses to AZD1222 COVID-19 vaccine. The table came from immunoSEQ multiplex PCR; TCRdb's copy has only in-frame clones and leaves some out. Among some 130,000 clones, approximately 80% were seen once, and the ten largest hold roughly 4.3%. Here the sequenced sample was peripheral blood, taken on day 0 of AZD1222 vaccination. These receptors all stem from an adult in good health.

CDR3 coding DNA: TGTGCCAGCAGTCGGAGACGGGACAATCAGCCCCAGCATTTT. Its protein is CASSRRRDNQPQHF. The chain uses TRBV6-5 and TRBJ1-5; no clear D gene. Trimming took 5 bases from V and 3 from J, leaving 11 bases between them. Per the germline V gene, CDR1 is MNHEY and CDR2 is SVGAGI. This CDR3 contains 14 residues.

The chain is built from TRBV2 and TRBJ2-7; a possible D gene is TRBD2 (7 bases). Trimming shortened V by 8 bases and J by 0 bases, and 17 bases separated the two germline ends. The germline gives CDR1 SNHLY, CDR2 FYNNEI. This CDR3 is built from 15 residues. The CDR3 region is CASGGGDGNSYEQYF. Written as DNA, the CDR3 is TGTGCCAGCGGAGGGGGGGACGGCAACTCCTACGAGCAGTACTTC.

CDR3 region: CSASGQINQPQHF. The CDR3 nucleotides are TGCAGTGCTAGTGGCCAGATCAATCAGCCCCAGCATTTT. This chain joins TRBV20-1 and TRBJ1-5, with unresolved D. The CDR3 spans 13 residues. Germline values: CDR1 DFQATT, CDR2 SNEGSKA (reference sequence). V dropped 3 bases and J dropped 3 bases, with 9 bases sitting between them.

The V gene is TRBV5-1, the J gene TRBJ1-5, with a weak D call TRBD1 (5 bases). Germline CDR1 and CDR2: SGHRS and YFSETQ. This CDR3 region has 15 residues. Between the trimmed V and J ends, which lost 3 bases and 5 bases, there was a span of 15 bases. The CDR3 DNA is TGCGCCAGCAGCTCGTGGGGAGGGGCCGATCAGCCCCAGCATTTT. It codes for CASSSWGGADQPQHF.

The rearrangement uses TRBV28 and TRBJ2-2, with 10 positions matching TRBD1. Per the germline V gene, CDR1 is MDHEN and CDR2 is SYDVKM. This CDR3 has 16 residues. The V gene end was trimmed by 5 bases and the J gene end by 6 bases; junction bases not matched to a gene: 9. CDR3 nucleotides: TGTGCCAGCAGTCAACCCGGGACAGGGGTATCCGGGGAGCTGTTTTTT. Translated, it gives CASSQPGTGVSGELFF.

V is TRBV10-3 and J is TRBJ2-1, with 7 bases fitting TRBD2. This CDR3 spans 14 amino acids. Trimming removed 6 bases from V and 2 bases from J; junction bases left unmatched: 4. Germline CDR1 is ENHRY and CDR2 is SYGVKD. DNA for the CDR3: TGTGCCATCAGACCTAGCGGAACCTACAATGAGCAGTTCTTC. Its protein is CAIRPSGTYNEQFF.

The chain couples TRBV20-1 to TRBJ1-1; D is unresolved. V was clipped by 0 bases and J by 7 bases, with 6 bases between them. CDR3 length equals 11 residues. Germline values: CDR1 DFQATT, CDR2 SNEGSKA (reference sequence). In DNA, the CDR3 is TGCAGTGCTAGAGATGGCGTTGAAGCTTTCTTT. Residues: CSARDGVEAFF.

The chain couples TRBV5-1 to TRBJ2-5; TRBD2 matches 9 bases. The trim removed 5 bases at V and 0 bases at J, leaving 2 bases unmatched. From germline, CDR1 is SGHRS and CDR2 YFSETQ. CDR3 length: 14 residues. CDR3 in amino acids: CASSSSGDQETQYF. The CDR3 DNA reads as TGCGCCAGCAGTTCTAGCGGGGACCAAGAGACCCAGTACTTC.

The J gene is TRBJ1-1, the V gene TRBV7-2; D call uncertain. The V and J ends lost 3 bases and 0 bases respectively, with 5 bases between them. Germline V gene sequence: CDR1 SGHTA, CDR2 FQGNSA. This CDR3 spans 13 amino acids. CDR3 DNA: TGTGCCAGCAGCTTGTGGGTGAACACTGAAGCTTTCTTT. This sequence encodes CASSLWVNTEAFF.

The rearrangement links TRBV5-6 to TRBJ2-7; TRBD1 is a possible D gene (6 bases). The germline V gene encodes CDR1 SGHDT and CDR2 YYEEEE. The CDR3 runs to 15 residues. Trimming removed 2 bases from V and 2 bases from J, with 14 bases in between. CDR3 sequence reads: CASSLWHRAPYEQYF. CDR3 DNA sequence: TGTGCCAGCAGCTTATGGCACAGGGCTCCCTACGAGCAGTACTTC.

The V gene is TRBV6-1, the J gene TRBJ1-2, with D possibly TRBD1 on 6 matching bases. This CDR3 spans 13 amino acids. The V gene's germline CDR1 is MNHNS and CDR2 SASEGT. Between the trimmed V and J ends, which lost 1 base and 3 bases, there was a span of 6 bases. In nucleotides, the CDR3 is TGTGCCAGCAGTGAAGACAGGGACTATGGCTACACCTTC. Amino acids: CASSEDRDYGYTF.

This CDR3 reads CASSPGGGRSNYGYTF. The CDR3 DNA sequence: TGTGCCAGCAGCCCCGGGGGGGGGAGGTCAAACTATGGCTACACCTTC. This rearrangement joins TRBV7-2 to TRBJ1-2; weak D call: TRBD1 (5 bases). CDR1 and CDR2 (germline): SGHTA, FQGNSA. V was trimmed by 5 bases and J by 2 bases, leaving 18 bases between them. The CDR3 extends over 16 amino acids.

The rearrangement links TRBV5-1 to TRBJ2-1, with 7 bases aligning to TRBD2. Germline assignment: CDR1 SGHRS and CDR2 YFSETQ. This CDR3 is built from 15 residues. Trimming removed 1 base from V and 3 bases from J; junction bases left unmatched: 4. The CDR3 DNA is TGCGCCAGCAGCTTGACTAGCGTAAACTACAATGAGCAGTTCTTC. Translated, it gives CASSLTSVNYNEQFF.

The chain carries TRBV30 and TRBJ1-6; TRBD1 matches at 7 bases. CDR1 is GTSNPN, CDR2 SVGIG, per germline (reference sequence). This CDR3 region has 13 residues. V shed 1 base and J 8 bases; nucleotides not matched to a gene: 2. The CDR3 loop is CAWSAGGDSPLHF. In nucleotides, the CDR3 is TGTGCCTGGAGTGCAGGGGGGGATTCACCCCTCCACTTT.

The CDR3 region has the DNA TGTGCCAGTAGTATAGATGGAACCTACGAGCAGTACTTC. It yields the protein CASSIDGTYEQYF. The chain couples TRBV19 to TRBJ2-7; D gene ambiguous. The CDR3 covers 13 residues. Germline lookup yields CDR1 LNHDA and CDR2 SQIVND (reference sequence). V was pared by 0 bases and J by 2 bases, with 5 bases between. Based on the CDR3 plus reference TRBV19 and TRBJ2-7, the full variable domain is DGGITQSPKYLFRKEGQNVTLSCEQNLNHDAMYWYRQDPGQGLRLIYYSQIVNDFQKGDIAEGYSVSREKKESFPLTVTSAQKNPTAFYLCASSIDGTYEQYFGPGTRLTVT.

The table lists this clone with a few counts. The same CDR3 arises from other DNA sequences in this sample as well. The V and J genes are TRBV24-1 and TRBJ2-2; D is unresolved. Germline CDR1 KGHDR, CDR2 SFDVKD. Trimming left V 4 bases short and J 0 bases short, with 2 bases between. This CDR3 is built from 13 residues. The CDR3 reads CATSETNTGELFF. CDR3 nucleotide sequence: TGTGCCACCAGTGAAACGAACACCGGGGAGCTGTTTTTT.